The rows below give T cell receptor beta chains drawn from one sample of a study of metastatic and nonmetastatic thyroid tumors. TCRdb redid the clone calls on the PCR reads using MiXCR. The data hold 43,000 or so clones, with roughly 15% observed a single time. The sequencing sample was made of blood. These receptors were obtained from a female donor with papillary thyroid cancer or a benign thyroid nodule (not recorded which). Some clones in this sample may be carry-over from other donors' samples. CDR3s include the opening cysteine and the closing phenylalanine or tryptophan. D genes are given only for firm matches. Where a row states a size, it is once, few, many or the class of an expanded clone; other rows omit it.

abundance	v_gene	d_gene	j_gene	CDR3aa	CDR3nt
many	TRBV3-1	NA	TRBJ2-5	CASSPLQATQYF	TGTGCCAGCAGCCCACTACAAGCGACCCAGTACTTC
many	TRBV6-1	NA	TRBJ1-5	CASRSLYSNQPQHF	TGTGCCAGCAGGAGCCTTTATAGCAATCAGCCCCAGCATTTT
many	TRBV18	TRBD2	TRBJ2-1	CASGREYNEQFF	TGTGCCAGTGGGCGGGAGTACAATGAGCAGTTCTTC
NA	TRBV18	NA	TRBJ1-1	CASSSGRLGTEAFF	TGTGCCAGCTCAAGCGGACGGCTCGGGACTGAAGCTTTCTTT
NA	TRBV3-1	TRBD1	TRBJ1-2	CASSQDRGGYGYTF	TGTGCCAGCAGCCAAGACAGGGGGGGATATGGCTACACCTTC
few	TRBV6-2/TRBV6-3	NA	TRBJ2-5	CASSDPHQWGETQYF	TGTGCCAGCAGCGACCCTCACCAGTGGGGGGAGACCCAGTACTTC
NA	TRBV6-5	TRBD2	TRBJ2-3	CASSKSVAGPRTDTQYF	TGTGCCAGCAGTAAATCGGTAGCGGGCCCACGCACAGATACGCAGTATTTT
NA	TRBV9	NA	TRBJ1-1	CASGGGQPHEAFF	TGTGCCAGCGGTGGAGGACAGCCGCATGAAGCTTTCTTT
NA	TRBV6-1	NA	TRBJ2-1	CASSPYSGEGNEQFF	TGTGCCAGCAGCCCCTATTCAGGGGAGGGAAATGAGCAGTTCTTC
few	TRBV20-1	TRBD2	TRBJ2-1	CSALPAGAYNEQFF	TGCAGTGCCTTACCGGCGGGAGCTTACAATGAGCAGTTCTTC
many	TRBV5-1	NA	TRBJ2-1	CASSQGTQDNEQFF	TGCGCCAGCAGCCAAGGGACCCAAGACAATGAGCAGTTCTTC
many	TRBV19	NA	TRBJ1-6	CASSMDGHGYFTSPLHF	TGTGCCAGTAGTATGGACGGACATGGATATTTTACTTCACCCCTCCACTTT
NA	TRBV19	NA	TRBJ2-5	CASSIDLGTDQETQYF	TGTGCCAGTAGTATAGATCTAGGTACTGACCAGGAGACCCAGTACTTC
NA	TRBV24-1	NA	TRBJ2-5	CATSERAGTPEPETQYF	TGTGCCACCAGTGAGCGAGCCGGGACCCCCGAGCCAGAGACCCAGTACTTC
few	TRBV20-1	NA	TRBJ2-2	CSARDTGPGELFF	TGCAGTGCTAGAGACACAGGGCCCGGGGAGCTGTTTTTT
NA	TRBV20-1	TRBD1	TRBJ1-4	CSASRGQLNEKLFF	TGCAGTGCTTCCAGGGGACAGCTTAATGAAAAACTGTTTTTT
many	TRBV19	TRBD1	TRBJ2-7	CASSKTGMPNYEQYF	TGTGCCAGTAGTAAGACAGGGATGCCTAACTACGAGCAGTACTTC
many	TRBV9	NA	TRBJ2-1	CASSVGGSGANEQFF	TGTGCCAGCAGCGTAGGGGGTAGTGGGGCGAATGAGCAGTTCTTC
many	TRBV7-7	NA	TRBJ2-1	CASSSNTDLGNEQFF	TGTGCTAGCAGCTCAAACACTGACCTAGGCAATGAGCAGTTCTTC
many	TRBV19	TRBD1	TRBJ2-1	CASSRGTGGALYNEQFF	TGTGCCAGTAGTAGGGGGACAGGGGGCGCGTTGTACAATGAGCAGTTCTTC
few	TRBV6-1	NA	TRBJ2-7	CASRSGAYEQYF	TGTGCCAGCAGGAGTGGAGCCTACGAGCAGTACTTC
once	TRBV5-1	NA	TRBJ2-7	CASSPGSGDEQYF	TGCGCCAGCAGCCCCGGTTCAGGGGACGAGCAGTACTTC
NA	TRBV4-1	TRBD1	TRBJ2-5	CASIYSPGQGGDTQYF	TGCGCCAGCATCTACTCCCCGGGACAGGGAGGGGACACCCAGTACTTC
NA	TRBV11-2	NA	TRBJ2-2	CASRLVSYGELFF	TGTGCCAGCAGACTAGTTTCTTACGGGGAGCTGTTTTTT
NA	TRBV12-3/TRBV12-4	NA	TRBJ2-3	CASSSTKRAPRDTQYF	TGTGCCAGCAGTTCCACAAAACGGGCGCCCCGAGATACTCAGTATTTT
NA	TRBV19	NA	TRBJ2-7	CASSIGAAGEQYF	TGTGCCAGTAGTATCGGCGCTGCGGGGGAGCAGTACTTC
medium-sized	TRBV6-2/TRBV6-3	NA	TRBJ2-7	CASYPGGAAREQYF	TGTGCCAGCTATCCCGGGGGCGCAGCAAGGGAGCAGTACTTC
many	TRBV6-1	NA	TRBJ1-1	CASTAGGEAFF	TGTGCCAGCACCGCCGGGGGTGAAGCTTTCTTT
many	TRBV20-1	TRBD2	TRBJ2-7	CSASRLAGRYEQYF	TGCAGTGCTAGTCGACTAGCGGGGCGCTACGAGCAGTACTTC
many	TRBV11-2	TRBD2	TRBJ2-3	CASSQGREVGPDTQYF	TGTGCCAGCAGCCAGGGGCGGGAGGTAGGGCCAGATACGCAGTATTTT
NA	TRBV6-1	TRBD1	TRBJ1-6	CASSLTGGNSPLHF	TGTGCCAGCAGTTTAACAGGGGGCAATTCACCCCTCCACTTT
few	TRBV19	NA	TRBJ1-5	CASRSWSPNQPQHF	TGTGCCAGTAGGTCGTGGAGTCCTAATCAGCCCCAGCATTTT
medium-sized	TRBV28	NA	TRBJ2-3	CASTWTTTDTQYF	TGTGCCAGCACCTGGACTACCACAGATACGCAGTATTTT
few	TRBV6-4	TRBD2	TRBJ2-1	CASSDSFTSDLLNEQFF	TGTGCCAGCAGTGACTCCTTCACTAGCGACCTCCTCAATGAGCAGTTCTTC
NA	TRBV9	TRBD2	TRBJ2-7	CASSPQFGLAGYGQYF	TGTGCCAGCAGCCCCCAGTTTGGACTAGCGGGATACGGGCAGTACTTC
many	TRBV5-1	NA	TRBJ1-4	CASSLELNEKLFF	TGCGCCAGCAGCTTGGAACTGAATGAAAAACTGTTTTTT
many	TRBV20-1	TRBD2	TRBJ2-2	CSARDWASGMSGELFF	TGCAGTGCTAGAGATTGGGCTAGCGGGATGTCCGGGGAGCTGTTTTTT
many	TRBV27	NA	TRBJ1-1	CASSLAANTEAFF	TGTGCCAGCAGTTTGGCAGCGAACACTGAAGCTTTCTTT
many	TRBV28	NA	TRBJ1-5	CASSLSRGSNQPQHF	TGTGCCAGCAGTTTATCGCGAGGGAGCAATCAGCCCCAGCATTTT
many	TRBV19	NA	TRBJ1-4	CASSIIGVAGEKLFF	TGTGCCAGTAGTATTATAGGGGTTGCGGGTGAAAAACTGTTTTTT
many	TRBV9	NA	TRBJ2-1	CASSVATGSYNEQFF	TGTGCCAGCAGCGTAGCTACGGGCTCCTACAATGAGCAGTTCTTC
NA	TRBV12-5	TRBD1	TRBJ1-1	CASGSGQVWKGEAFF	TGTGCTAGTGGTTCCGGACAGGTTTGGAAGGGTGAAGCTTTCTTT
NA	TRBV18	NA	TRBJ2-2	CASSPRAGTSTGELFF	TGTGCCAGCTCACCACGGGCGGGCACCTCCACCGGGGAGCTGTTTTTT
many	TRBV6-5	TRBD1	TRBJ1-3	CASSYGTGLSTIYF	TGTGCCAGCAGTTACGGGACAGGCCTTTCCACCATATATTTT
NA	TRBV28	TRBD1	TRBJ1-5	CASSLGHRGLVPLSNQPQHF	TGTGCCAGCAGTCTAGGGCACAGGGGGCTAGTTCCTCTGAGCAATCAGCCCCAGCATTTT
many	TRBV7-2	TRBD2	TRBJ2-3	CASSLGLDGTDTQYF	TGTGCCAGCAGCCTAGGACTAGACGGCACAGATACGCAGTATTTT
NA	TRBV14	TRBD2	TRBJ2-3	CASSQPRAGTGDTQYF	TGTGCCAGCAGCCAACCGCGAGCGGGAACGGGAGATACGCAGTATTTT
medium-sized	TRBV5-1	NA	TRBJ2-7	CASSLAGVGEQYF	TGCGCCAGCAGCTTGGCGGGAGTGGGCGAGCAGTACTTC
many	TRBV7-2	TRBD2	TRBJ2-7	CASSPEMSGINEQYF	TGTGCCAGCAGCCCAGAGATGAGCGGGATCAACGAGCAGTACTTC
many	TRBV6-1	NA	TRBJ1-2	CASSQPGLGNYGYTF	TGTGCCAGCAGCCAACCGGGACTGGGGAACTATGGCTACACCTTC
NA	TRBV28	NA	TRBJ2-6	CASSLHAGTFSGANVLTF	TGTGCCAGCAGTTTACACGCCGGGACATTCTCTGGTGCCAACGTTCTGACTTTC
many	TRBV20-1	TRBD2	TRBJ2-1	CSALTLGLAVSYNEQFF	TGCAGTGCGCTAACGCTGGGACTAGCGGTTTCCTACAATGAGCAGTTCTTC
few	TRBV2	NA	TRBJ2-4	CASSEVGGDENIQYF	TGTGCCAGCAGTGAGGTTGGGGGTGACGAAAACATTCAGTACTTC
few	TRBV28	NA	TRBJ1-5	CASRDHSNQPQHF	TGTGCCAGCAGGGACCACTCCAATCAGCCCCAGCATTTT
many	TRBV18	NA	TRBJ1-5	CASSPDGSNQPQHF	TGTGCCAGCTCACCGGACGGGAGCAATCAGCCCCAGCATTTT
many	TRBV7-2	TRBD1	TRBJ1-2	CASSSGQAGPLGYTF	TGTGCCAGCAGCTCGGGACAGGCGGGGCCCTTGGGCTACACCTTC
NA	TRBV5-1	NA	TRBJ2-2	CASSYEGSGELFF	TGCGCCAGCAGCTACGAGGGTTCCGGGGAGCTGTTTTTT
many	TRBV19	TRBD1	TRBJ2-7	CASSNPGTGDEQYF	TGTGCCAGTAGTAATCCCGGGACAGGCGACGAGCAGTACTTC
many	TRBV30	TRBD1	TRBJ1-5	CAWSEGAGSSNQPQHF	TGTGCCTGGAGTGAGGGGGCAGGGTCTAGCAATCAGCCCCAGCATTTT
NA	TRBV24-1	TRBD1	TRBJ2-7	CATSEGTGGFHEQYF	TGTGCCACCAGTGAAGGGACAGGGGGCTTCCACGAGCAGTACTTC